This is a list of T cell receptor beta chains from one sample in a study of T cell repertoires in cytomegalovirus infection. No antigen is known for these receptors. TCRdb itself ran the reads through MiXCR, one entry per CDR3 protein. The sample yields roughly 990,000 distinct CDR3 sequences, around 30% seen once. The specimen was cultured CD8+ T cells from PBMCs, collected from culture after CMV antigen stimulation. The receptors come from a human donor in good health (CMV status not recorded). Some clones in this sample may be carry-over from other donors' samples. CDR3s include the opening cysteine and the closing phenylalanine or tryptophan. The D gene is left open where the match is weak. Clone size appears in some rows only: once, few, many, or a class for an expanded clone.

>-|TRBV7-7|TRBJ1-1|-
CASSLTRGTEAFF
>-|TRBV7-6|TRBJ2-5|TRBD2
CASSLAASGGEETQYF
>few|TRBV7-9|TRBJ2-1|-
CASSTGRRQGKGGLFNEQFF
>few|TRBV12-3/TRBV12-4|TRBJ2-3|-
CASLAMYTQYF
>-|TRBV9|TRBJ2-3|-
CASSRWKQGTTDTQYF
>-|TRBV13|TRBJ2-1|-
CASSIQAYNEQFF
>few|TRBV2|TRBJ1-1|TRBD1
CASNYPGQASPYTEAFF
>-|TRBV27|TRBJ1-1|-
CASSPRPGGAEAFF
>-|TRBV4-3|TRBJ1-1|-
CASSLNGVYTEAFF
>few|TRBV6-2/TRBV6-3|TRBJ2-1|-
CASSYVVGGARDEQFF
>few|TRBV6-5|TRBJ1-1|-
CASMVETEAFF
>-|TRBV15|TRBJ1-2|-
CATSRDGLSALFTGYTF
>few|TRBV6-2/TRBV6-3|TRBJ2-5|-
CASTGGGTQYF
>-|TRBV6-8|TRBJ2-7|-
CASSYGKVNEQYF
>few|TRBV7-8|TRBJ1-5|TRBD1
CASSLGRGLGNNQPQHF
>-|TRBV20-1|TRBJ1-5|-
CSARDLGGRNQPQHF
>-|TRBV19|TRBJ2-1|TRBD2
CASSTAGGSYNEQFF
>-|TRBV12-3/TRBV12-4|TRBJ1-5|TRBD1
CASSPGGAAIQPQHF
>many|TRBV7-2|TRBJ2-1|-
CASSLWAGDEQFF
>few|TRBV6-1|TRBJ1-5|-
CVSSELPGVNQPQHF
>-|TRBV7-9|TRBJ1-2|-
CASSSSGPWGYTF
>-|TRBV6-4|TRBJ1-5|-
CASWCGARYSNQPQHF
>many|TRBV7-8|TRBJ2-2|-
CASSRDIFTGELFF
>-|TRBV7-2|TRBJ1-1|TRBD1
CASSFSGGGTEAFF
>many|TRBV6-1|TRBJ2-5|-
CASSYPGKETQYF
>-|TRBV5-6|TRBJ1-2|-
CASSLEGLNYGYTF
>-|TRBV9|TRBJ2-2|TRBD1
CASSDRQGRGELFF